These 22 T cell receptor beta chains were all obtained from the same sample, sequenced in a study of T cell changes during pregnancy in multiple sclerosis. Data came from immunoSEQ multiplex PCR; TCRdb stores just in-frame clones and leaves some out. The sample has 70,000 to 95,000 clones, about 93% seen once. This material consisted of CD4+ T cells from peripheral blood mononuclear cells, taken in the second trimester of pregnancy. Every receptor here comes from a female donor with multiple sclerosis, enrolled in a pregnancy study.

The CDR3 DNA reads TGTGCCAGCCTCGGCGGGAGGCTATCCTACAATGAGCAGTTCTTC. The encoded protein is CASLGGRLSYNEQFF. The V gene is TRBV2, the J gene TRBJ2-1; 8 bases are shared with TRBD2. The J segment lost 1 base and the V segment lost 8 bases, leaving 7 bases of the junction unmatched. The CDR3 has 15 residues. Germline lookup yields CDR1 SNHLY and CDR2 FYNNEI.

This chain links TRBV28 with TRBJ1-1; 9 nucleotides agree with TRBD1. CDR1 is MDHEN, CDR2 SYDVKM, per germline. With V trimmed by 0 bases and J by 11 bases, 4 bases remained unmatched. CDR3 length: 13 amino acids. DNA for the CDR3: TGTGCCAGCAGTTTATGGGGGACAGGGCTCGCTTTCTTT. It translates to CASSLWGTGLAFF.

This clone was counted a single time. The rearrangement uses TRBV5-1 and TRBJ2-7, with TRBD1 matching over 10 bases. Trimming removed 5 bases from V and 5 bases from J; junction bases left unmatched: 13. The CDR3 is 16 residues long. Germline V lookup: CDR1 SGHRS, CDR2 YFSETQ. CDR3 DNA: TGCGCCAGCAGGTCGGGACAGGGGACCCGAGGAGACGAGCAGTACTTC. Its translation: CASRSGQGTRGDEQYF.

For this clone: One junction end disagrees with the germline gene, perhaps due to a read error. Within the sample, other DNA sequences also encode this same CDR3. The CDR3 spells CAWRQWTGDPPGNTIYF. The CDR3 DNA reads as TGTGCCTGGAGGCAATGGACAGGGGACCCTCCTGGAAACACTATATATTTT. V is TRBV30 and J is TRBJ1-3, with TRBD1 matching 9 bases. The germline V gene has CDR1 GTSNPN and CDR2 SVGIG (reference sequence). The CDR3 is 17 residues long.

The chain employs TRBV7-8 and TRBJ2-5, with 8 bases that match TRBD2. Unmatched junction bases numbered 7, after V lost 3 bases and J lost 4 bases. Germline V gene lookup returns CDR1 SGHVS and CDR2 FQNEAQ. The CDR3 contains 15 residues. DNA for the CDR3: TGTGCCAGCAGCTTTATGGCGGGGGGCCCAGAGACCCAGTACTTC. Its protein product is CASSFMAGGPETQYF.

The rearrangement joins TRBV19 to TRBJ2-7; weak D call: TRBD2 (5 bases). The CDR3 has 14 residues. Germline V lookup: CDR1 LNHDA, CDR2 SQIVND (reference sequence). Trimming removed 6 bases from V and 7 bases from J, with 19 bases in between. CDR3 region: CASSYLGATGEQYF. CDR3 bases: TGTGCCAGTAGCTATCTCGGCGCAACGGGGGAGCAGTACTTC.

The rearrangement joins TRBV7-2 to TRBJ2-3; no reliable D call. The CDR3 sequence is 15 residues long. Germline loops: CDR1 SGHTA, CDR2 FQGNSA. V dropped 5 bases and J dropped 0 bases, with 12 bases sitting between them. CDR3 in amino acids: CASSPEVYSTDTQYF. The CDR3 nucleotides read TGTGCCAGCAGCCCCGAGGTTTACAGCACAGATACGCAGTATTTT. Drawing the rest from reference TRBV7-2 and TRBJ2-3, the complete variable domain is GAGVSQSPSNKVTEKGKDVELRCDPISGHTALYWYRQSLGQGLEFLIYFQGNSAPDKSGLPSDRFSAERTGGSVSTLTIQRTQQEDSAVYLCASSPEVYSTDTQYFGPGTRLTVL.

This chain joins TRBV29-1 and TRBJ2-7; D not resolved. Germline V lookup: CDR1 SQVTM, CDR2 ANQGSEA. The V end was cut by 5 bases, the J end by 2 bases, with 10 bases between. The CDR3 is 12 amino acids. The CDR3 DNA is TGCAGCGTTTTAGCAAGACCCTACGAGCAGTACTTC. Its translation is CSVLARPYEQYF.

The chain combines TRBV30 with TRBJ1-5, with D possibly being TRBD1 (6 bases). Trimming stripped 2 bases from V and 1 base from J, with 9 bases between. CDR3 size: 14 residues. Germline lookup yields CDR1 GTSNPN and CDR2 SVGIG (reference sequence). The CDR3 spells CAWSIGQSNQPQHF. The DNA of the CDR3 is TGTGCCTGGAGTATAGGACAGAGCAATCAGCCCCAGCATTTT.

This chain's CDR3 is CASSLTDTQYF. In DNA, the CDR3 is TGTGCCAGCAGCCTTACAGATACGCAGTATTTT. The V call is TRBV6-6, the J call TRBJ2-3; D call uncertain. Germline V lookup: CDR1 MNHNY, CDR2 SVGAGI (reference sequence). Trimming left V 6 bases short and J 3 bases short, with 4 bases between. The CDR3 consists of 11 residues.

The chain recombines TRBV5-1 with TRBJ2-5; TRBD2 aligns across 9 bases. CDR1 SGHRS and CDR2 YFSETQ come from the germline V gene. The CDR3 runs 15 residues. Trimming took 1 base from V and 5 from J; bases not matched to a gene: 6. CDR3 nucleotide sequence: TGCGCCAGCAGCTTGAGTGCTAGCGGGATGGAGACCCAGTACTTC. It is translated as CASSLSASGMETQYF.

This chain connects TRBV15 to TRBJ2-3; 10 bases line up with TRBD2. In germline, CDR1 is LNHNV, CDR2 YYDKDF (reference sequence). V shed 0 bases, J shed 0 bases, and the junction held 3 bases outside the gene matches. The CDR3 totals 17 residues. For the CDR3, the DNA is TGTGCCACCAGCAGAGATTTGACTAGCGGGAGCACAGATACGCAGTATTTT. Residues: CATSRDLTSGSTDTQYF.

V usage is TRBV9 and J usage is TRBJ2-2; D might be TRBD1 (5 bases). The germline V gene has CDR1 SGDLS and CDR2 YYNGEE. This CDR3 is built from 14 residues. Between the trimmed V and J ends, which lost 4 bases and 4 bases, there was a span of 11 bases. CDR3 residues: CASSSHRGTGELFF. The CDR3 DNA reads as TGTGCCAGCAGCTCCCATAGGGGCACCGGGGAGCTGTTTTTT.

The V and J genes are TRBV28 and TRBJ1-5; 7 nucleotides agree with TRBD1. This CDR3 has 19 residues. Germline V gene lookup returns CDR1 MDHEN and CDR2 SYDVKM. With 2 bases clipped from V and 1 base from J, the junction kept 14 bases outside the gene matches. The chain's CDR3 is CASSLGWGTVGGSNQPQHF. CDR3 in DNA: TGTGCCAGCAGTTTAGGGTGGGGGACAGTAGGTGGGAGCAATCAGCCCCAGCATTTT.

The rearrangement links TRBV10-3 to TRBJ2-3, with a possible D match to TRBD2 (6 bases). V shed 6 bases and J shed 4 bases, with 11 bases lying between them. Germline V gene sequence: CDR1 ENHRY, CDR2 SYGVKD. This CDR3 is built from 13 residues. CDR3 coding DNA: TGTGCCATCAGCAGACTAGGAGCAGATACGCAGTATTTT. Protein: CAISRLGADTQYF.

This clone was seen once. This chain uses TRBV14 with TRBJ2-3, with 15 positions matching TRBD2. Germline CDR1 is SGHDN and CDR2 is FVKESK. This CDR3 is built from 17 residues. The ends lost 4 bases at V and 8 bases at J; junction bases unmatched: 10. This CDR3 reads CASSPRGLAGGRSTQYF. Written as DNA, the CDR3 is TGTGCCAGCAGCCCCAGAGGACTAGCGGGGGGGCGGTCTACGCAGTATTTT. Supplemented by reference TRBV14 and TRBJ2-3, the full variable domain reads EAGVTQFPSHSVIEKGQTVTLRCDPISGHDNLYWYRRVMGKEIKFLLHFVKESKQDESGMPNNRFLAERTGGTYSTLKVQPAELEDSGVYFCASSPRGLAGGRSTQYFGPGTRLTVL.

This clone came up a few times. The rearrangement uses TRBV30 and TRBJ1-1; D uncertain. Germline assignment: CDR1 GTSNPN and CDR2 SVGIG (reference sequence). This CDR3 is built from 10 residues. Trimming stripped 5 bases from V and 6 bases from J, with 7 bases between. The CDR3 nucleotides are TGTGCCTGGGGACTGGCTGAAGCTTTCTTT. It translates to CAWGLAEAFF.

The chain is built from TRBV7-2 and TRBJ2-7, with TRBD2 matching 16 bases. J was trimmed by 0 bases and V by 1 base; bases with no gene match: 3. CDR1 is SGHTA, CDR2 FQGNSA, per germline. The CDR3 sequence is 18 residues long. CDR3 residues: CASSLVGTSGGASYEQYF. In DNA, the CDR3 is TGTGCCAGCAGCTTAGTGGGGACTAGCGGGGGGGCCTCCTACGAGCAGTACTTC.

The chain uses TRBV5-1 and TRBJ2-3, with 10 positions matching TRBD2. J was trimmed by 3 bases and V by 0 bases; bases with no gene match: 4. The CDR3 has 16 residues. Per germline, CDR1 SGHRS and CDR2 YFSETQ. CDR3 coding DNA: TGCGCCAGCAGCTTGGCGGATAGCGGGGGGACAGATACGCAGTATTTT. Protein: CASSLADSGGTDTQYF.

The gene calls are TRBV27 and TRBJ2-5; tentative D call: TRBD1 (5 bases). V lost 6 bases and J lost 2, with 13 bases in between. The germline CDR1 and CDR2 sequences are MNHEY and SMNVEV (reference sequence). The CDR3 has 14 amino acids. The CDR3 DNA reads as TGTGCCAGCAGCCGGCTCGGACATCAAGAGACCCAGTACTTC. Protein: CASSRLGHQETQYF.

The chain is built from TRBV27 and TRBJ1-3; no definite D call. Germline V lookup: CDR1 MNHEY, CDR2 SMNVEV (reference sequence). V shed 6 bases and J shed 4 bases, with 7 bases lying between them. This CDR3 region has 12 residues. This CDR3 is CASSSRGNTIYF. Written as DNA, the CDR3 is TGTGCCAGCAGCTCACGGGGAAACACCATATATTTT.

The V call is TRBV2, the J call TRBJ1-4, with 8 positions matching TRBD1. The germline CDR1 and CDR2 sequences are SNHLY and FYNNEI. The V and J ends lost 6 bases and 7 bases, in that order; junction bases with no gene match: 7. CDR3 length: 14 residues. The CDR3 here is CASRVDRGGEKLFF. In DNA form, the CDR3 reads TGTGCCAGCAGGGTAGACAGGGGAGGTGAAAAACTGTTTTTT.